The next 23 T cell receptor beta chains were all read from a single sample in a study of blood T cell dynamics during melanoma immunotherapy. Here immunoSEQ multiplex PCR was the method, and the copy in TCRdb shows in-frame clones only, minus some. The sample shows approximately 28,000 clones, 80% to 85% of them seen only once. This sample's time point: week 3, after first cycle of checkpoint inhibitor. This material consisted of blood, taken from a patient treated with checkpoint blockade. These receptors all come from a human donor with melanoma.

CDR3 sequence (DNA): TGTGCCAGCAGCACCCCGGGAGCCGGGGAGCTGTTTTTT. It codes for CASSTPGAGELFF. V gene TRBV27 combines with J gene TRBJ2-2; D is perhaps TRBD2 (6 bases). The length of the CDR3 is 13 residues. Germline V gives CDR1 MNHEY, CDR2 SMNVEV (reference sequence). With 6 bases removed from V and 6 bases from J, the gap between germline ends came to 11 bases.

This sequence joins TRBV2 and TRBJ2-2; D perhaps matches TRBD2 (6 bases). Deletions cut 3 bases from V and 4 bases from J, with 6 bases between. The CDR3 runs to 13 residues. Germline-derived CDR1 and CDR2 are SNHLY and FYNNEI. CDR3 nucleotides: TGTGCCAGCAGTGAGACTAGCACCGGGGAGCTGTTTTTT. As protein: CASSETSTGELFF. The full variable domain, its missing parts supplied by reference TRBV2 and TRBJ2-2, is EPEVTQTPSHQVTQMGQEVILRCVPISNHLYFYWYRQILGQKVEFLVSFYNNEISEKSEIFDDQFSVERPDGSNFTLKIRSTKLEDSAMYFCASSETSTGELFFGEGSRLTVL.

The chain joins TRBV4-3 to TRBJ2-5; maybe TRBD1 (6 bases). Trimming took off 0 bases at V and 4 bases at J, with 9 bases between the two ends. This CDR3 contains 14 residues. Germline CDR1 reads LGHNA; CDR2 reads YSLEER. CDR3 region: CASSQEYRAETQYF. CDR3 DNA: TGCGCCAGCAGCCAAGAATACAGGGCAGAGACCCAGTACTTC.

The chain recombines TRBV27 with TRBJ1-4, with D maybe TRBD1 (5 bases). The CDR3 totals 16 residues. Germline CDR1 MNHEY, CDR2 SMNVEV (reference sequence). Trimming stripped 2 bases from V and 3 bases from J, with 13 bases between. This CDR3 is CASSLSAGRANEKLFF. CDR3 DNA: TGTGCCAGCAGTTTAAGTGCGGGACGGGCTAATGAAAAACTGTTTTTT.

V gene TRBV6-5 combines with J gene TRBJ1-2; 9 nucleotides agree with TRBD1. V gave up 5 bases and J gave up 7 bases; unmatched junction bases: 8. This CDR3 is built from 14 residues. The germline CDR1 and CDR2 sequences are MNHEY and SVGAGI. The CDR3 region is CASSNPGQGGGYTF. CDR3 in DNA: TGTGCCAGCAGTAACCCGGGACAGGGAGGTGGCTACACCTTC.

The V and J genes are TRBV4-1 and TRBJ1-2; tentatively, D is TRBD1 (6 bases). This CDR3 has 16 residues. The V and J ends lost 0 bases and 8 bases respectively, with 19 bases between them. Germline CDR1 reads MGHRA; CDR2 reads YSYEKL. The CDR3, as DNA: TGCGCCAGCAGCCAAGAATGGGGGGGCGCGGGGGAAGGCTACACCTTC. It encodes CASSQEWGGAGEGYTF.

The chain combines TRBV9 with TRBJ2-3; the D gene could be TRBD1 or TRBD2 (5 bases each). This CDR3 region has 14 residues. Germline lookup yields CDR1 SGDLS and CDR2 YYNGEE. V dropped 3 bases and J dropped 0 bases, with 8 bases sitting between them. For the CDR3, the DNA is TGTGCCAGCAGCGGGGACCTTAGCACAGATACGCAGTATTTT. This encodes CASSGDLSTDTQYF.

This chain connects TRBV30 to TRBJ1-2, with 7 bases matching TRBD1. Germline V lookup: CDR1 GTSNPN, CDR2 SVGIG (reference sequence). V was pared by 4 bases and J by 8 bases, with 22 bases of the junction left unmatched. The CDR3 has 17 residues. CDR3 protein: CAWIPKAGQRGFGGYTF. CDR3 coding DNA: TGTGCCTGGATCCCCAAGGCGGGACAGCGAGGGTTCGGGGGCTACACCTTC.

This chain connects TRBV28 to TRBJ2-1; TRBD2 might be the D (5 bases). This CDR3 has 15 residues. Germline CDR1 MDHEN, CDR2 SYDVKM. Trimming stripped 3 bases from V and 3 bases from J, with 12 bases between. The CDR3 nucleotides read TGTGCCAGCAGTTTGGTAGCGTCTATCTACAATGAGCAGTTCTTC. This gives the protein CASSLVASIYNEQFF. The whole variable domain, filled in from reference TRBV28 and TRBJ2-1, reads DVKVTQSSRYLVKRTGEKVFLECVQDMDHENMFWYRQDPGLGLRLIYFSYDVKMKEKGDIPEGYSVSREKKERFSLILESASTNQTSMYLCASSLVASIYNEQFFGPGTRLTVL.

CDR3 DNA sequence: TGTGCCAGCACCACCCCGGGGACAGGGACCAACGAGCAGTACTTC. This codes for CASTTPGTGTNEQYF. The gene calls are TRBV6-6 and TRBJ2-7; 9 positions agree with TRBD1. In germline, CDR1 is MNHNY, CDR2 SVGAGI (reference sequence). This CDR3 has 15 residues. V dropped 7 bases and J dropped 5; count of bases not matched to a gene: 12.

This chain connects TRBV9 to TRBJ2-7, with unresolved D. The germline V and J ends were trimmed by 3 bases and 0 bases, with 7 bases remaining between them. Germline V gene lookup returns CDR1 SGDLS and CDR2 YYNGEE. The CDR3 is 13 amino acids. CDR3 residues: CASSGLASYEQYF. CDR3 DNA: TGTGCCAGCAGCGGACTTGCCTCCTACGAGCAGTACTTC.

CDR3 protein: CSCGQGQSYGYTF. Here the CDR3 DNA reads TGCAGCTGTGGACAGGGGCAGTCCTATGGCTACACCTTC. The rearrangement links TRBV29-1 to TRBJ1-2; TRBD1 matches at 9 bases. With 8 bases clipped from V and 4 bases from J, the junction kept 8 bases outside the gene matches. The germline V gene encodes CDR1 SQVTM and CDR2 ANQGSEA. The CDR3 is made up of 13 amino acids.

This chain uses TRBV6-6 with TRBJ1-1, with unresolved D. The CDR3 contains 14 residues. Per the germline V gene, CDR1 is MNHNY and CDR2 is SVGAGI (reference sequence). The V end was cut by 6 bases, the J end by 3 bases, with 14 bases between. CDR3 sequence reads: CASRATPDHTEAFF. CDR3 nucleotide sequence: TGTGCCAGCAGGGCTACACCGGACCACACTGAAGCTTTCTTT.

The gene calls are TRBV2 and TRBJ2-5, with D hard to call. Gene TRBJ2-7 matches the end of the DNA better, so the J call may be wrong. The germline V gene has CDR1 SNHLY and CDR2 FYNNEI. The CDR3 sequence is 13 residues long. CDR3 sequence: CAIMGLDVDEQYF. The CDR3 DNA is TGTGCCATCATGGGCCTCGACGTGGACGAGCAGTACTTC.

This chain connects TRBV7-9 to TRBJ2-7; D gene ambiguous. CDR3 length: 16 amino acids. CDR1 SEHNR and CDR2 FQNEAQ come from the germline V gene (reference sequence). V lost 5 bases and J lost 2, with 19 bases in between. CDR3 nucleotides: TGTGCCAGCAGCCAAGATCGAACGGACCTCCCCTACGAGCAGTACTTC. The encoded protein is CASSQDRTDLPYEQYF.

This clone was observed once. The chain joins TRBV28 to TRBJ1-1; D is perhaps TRBD1 (6 bases). The CDR3 sequence is 15 residues long. Deletions cut 5 bases from V and 4 bases from J, with 17 bases between. The germline V gene encodes CDR1 MDHEN and CDR2 SYDVKM. CDR3 DNA: TGTGCCAGCAGTGCTCTCAGCGGGGGGGCCACTGAAGCTTTCTTT. Protein sequence: CASSALSGGATEAFF.

The rearrangement uses TRBV7-8 and TRBJ2-7; no reliable D call. CDR1 and CDR2 (germline): SGHVS, FQNEAQ. There are 15 residues in the CDR3. V shed 9 bases and J shed 0 bases, with 18 bases lying between them. Here the CDR3 DNA reads TGTGCCAGTAGGCCCTCCGAGGAGAGCTCCTACGAGCAGTACTTC. This gives the protein CASRPSEESSYEQYF.

The chain employs TRBV19 and TRBJ2-3; possibly TRBD2 for D (5 bases). CDR1 LNHDA and CDR2 SQIVND come from the germline V gene (reference sequence). V was shortened by 5 bases and J by 1 base, with 22 bases between the two germline ends. This CDR3 has 18 amino acids. The CDR3 DNA sequence: TGTGCCAGTAGTGATATGGCGGGTCGCAAGGAACGCACAGATACGCAGTATTTT. It encodes CASSDMAGRKERTDTQYF.

This clone was seen once. This chain links TRBV30 with TRBJ1-4; the D gene is possibly TRBD1 (6 bases). The CDR3 runs to 11 residues. Germline lookup yields CDR1 GTSNPN and CDR2 SVGIG (reference sequence). Trimming shortened V by 1 base and J by 16 bases, and 13 bases separated the two germline ends. Here the CDR3 reads CAWSASRGWFF. CDR3 sequence (DNA): TGTGCCTGGAGTGCTTCCAGGGGCTGGTTTTTT.

The gene calls are TRBV7-9 and TRBJ1-2, with D unclear. There are 12 residues in the CDR3. The germline V gene has CDR1 SEHNR and CDR2 FQNEAQ (reference sequence). Trimming left V 4 bases short and J 3 bases short, with 6 bases between. The CDR3 region is CASSSGDYGYTF. The CDR3 nucleotides read TGTGCCAGCAGCTCCGGTGACTATGGCTACACCTTC.

The chain links TRBV5-1 to TRBJ1-3; possible D gene TRBD1, 6 bases. Germline CDR1 SGHRS, CDR2 YFSETQ. V was clipped by 3 bases and J by 4 bases, with 11 bases between them. The CDR3 sequence is 14 residues long. CDR3 nucleotide sequence: TGCGCCAGCAGCTCTGGGGGGCTCGGAAACACCATATATTTT. Its translation is CASSSGGLGNTIYF.

The chain has TRBV19 and TRBJ1-5; no clear D. The V end was cut by 5 bases, the J end by 5 bases, with 16 bases between. CDR3 length equals 15 residues. Per the germline V gene, CDR1 is LNHDA and CDR2 is SQIVND (reference sequence). Here the CDR3 reads CASSPLGSTHQPQHF. The CDR3 nucleotides read TGTGCCAGTAGTCCGCTAGGGAGTACTCATCAGCCCCAGCATTTT.

V gene TRBV5-1 combines with J gene TRBJ2-3, with TRBD2 matching 8 bases. CDR1 is SGHRS and CDR2 is YFSETQ in the germline V gene. V lost 5 bases to trimming and J lost 8 bases; unmatched junction nucleotides: 7. The CDR3 length is 13 residues. CDR3 sequence reads: CASRSPAGVTQYF. DNA for the CDR3: TGCGCCAGCAGGTCGCCAGCGGGAGTTACGCAGTATTTT.